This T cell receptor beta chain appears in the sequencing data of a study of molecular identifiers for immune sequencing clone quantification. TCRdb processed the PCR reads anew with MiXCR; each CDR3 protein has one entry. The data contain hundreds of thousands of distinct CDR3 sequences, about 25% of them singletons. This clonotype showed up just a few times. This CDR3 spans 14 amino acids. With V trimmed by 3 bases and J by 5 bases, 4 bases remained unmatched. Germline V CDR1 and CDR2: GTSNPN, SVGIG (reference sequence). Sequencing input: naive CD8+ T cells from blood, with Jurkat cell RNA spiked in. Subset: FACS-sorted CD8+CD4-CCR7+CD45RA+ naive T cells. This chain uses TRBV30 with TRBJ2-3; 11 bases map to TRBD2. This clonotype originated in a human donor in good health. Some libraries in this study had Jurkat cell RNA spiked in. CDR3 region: CAWSLAGGRDTQYF. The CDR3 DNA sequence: TGTGCCTGGAGCCTAGCGGGAGGCCGAGATACGCAGTATTTT.